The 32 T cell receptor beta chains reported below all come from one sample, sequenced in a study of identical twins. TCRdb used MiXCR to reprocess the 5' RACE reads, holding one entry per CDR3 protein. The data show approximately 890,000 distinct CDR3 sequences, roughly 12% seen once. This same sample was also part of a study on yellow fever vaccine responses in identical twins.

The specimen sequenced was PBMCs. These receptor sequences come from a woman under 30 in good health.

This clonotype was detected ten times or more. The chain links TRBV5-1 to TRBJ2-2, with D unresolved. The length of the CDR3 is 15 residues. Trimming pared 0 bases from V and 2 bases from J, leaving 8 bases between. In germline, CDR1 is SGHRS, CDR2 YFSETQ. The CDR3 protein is CASSLEGLNTGELFF. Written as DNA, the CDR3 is TGCGCCAGCAGCTTGGAAGGGCTAAACACCGGGGAGCTGTTTTTT.

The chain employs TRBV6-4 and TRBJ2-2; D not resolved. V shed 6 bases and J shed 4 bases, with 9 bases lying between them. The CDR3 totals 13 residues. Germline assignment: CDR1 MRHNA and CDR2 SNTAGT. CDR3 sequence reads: CASSGQITGELFF. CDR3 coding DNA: TGTGCCAGCAGCGGCCAGATCACCGGGGAGCTGTTTTTT.

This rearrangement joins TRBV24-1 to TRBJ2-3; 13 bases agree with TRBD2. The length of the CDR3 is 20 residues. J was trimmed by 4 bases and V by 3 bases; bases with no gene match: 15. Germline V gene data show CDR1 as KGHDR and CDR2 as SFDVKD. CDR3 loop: CATSDRTGTSGIAHPDTQYF. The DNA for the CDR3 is TGTGCCACCAGTGATCGCACCGGGACTAGCGGGATCGCCCACCCAGATACGCAGTATTTT.

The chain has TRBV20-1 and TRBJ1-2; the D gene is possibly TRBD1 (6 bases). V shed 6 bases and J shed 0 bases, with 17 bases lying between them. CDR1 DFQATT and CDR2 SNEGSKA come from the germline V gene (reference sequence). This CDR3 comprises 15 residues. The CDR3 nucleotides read TGCAGTGCCGGGAGTGGGGACACATCTAACTATGGCTACACCTTC. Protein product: CSAGSGDTSNYGYTF.

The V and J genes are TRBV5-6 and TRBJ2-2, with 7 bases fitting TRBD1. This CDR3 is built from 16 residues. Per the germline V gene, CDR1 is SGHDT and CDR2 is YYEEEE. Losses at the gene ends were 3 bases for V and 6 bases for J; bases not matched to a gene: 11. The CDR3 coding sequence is TGTGCCAGCAGCTCGGAGACAGGGTTTCGGGCCGGGGAGCTGTTTTTT. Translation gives CASSSETGFRAGELFF.

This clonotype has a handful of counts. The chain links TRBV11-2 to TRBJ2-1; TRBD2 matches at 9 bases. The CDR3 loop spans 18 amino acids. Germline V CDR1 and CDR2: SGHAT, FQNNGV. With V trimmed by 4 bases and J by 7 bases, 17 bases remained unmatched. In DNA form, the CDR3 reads TGTGCCAGCAGCTGGACTAGCGAGCTACTTAGGGAGGGAAATGAGCAGTTCTTC. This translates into CASSWTSELLREGNEQFF.

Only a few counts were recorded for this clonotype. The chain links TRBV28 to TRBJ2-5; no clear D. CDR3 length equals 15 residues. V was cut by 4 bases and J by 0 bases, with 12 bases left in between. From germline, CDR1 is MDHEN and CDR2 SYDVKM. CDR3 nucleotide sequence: TGTGCCAGCAGTTCGAGGACCTGGTACCAAGAGACCCAGTACTTC. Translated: CASSSRTWYQETQYF. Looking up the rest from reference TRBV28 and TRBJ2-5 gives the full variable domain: DVKVTQSSRYLVKRTGEKVFLECVQDMDHENMFWYRQDPGLGLRLIYFSYDVKMKEKGDIPEGYSVSREKKERFSLILESASTNQTSMYLCASSSRTWYQETQYFGPGTRLLVL.

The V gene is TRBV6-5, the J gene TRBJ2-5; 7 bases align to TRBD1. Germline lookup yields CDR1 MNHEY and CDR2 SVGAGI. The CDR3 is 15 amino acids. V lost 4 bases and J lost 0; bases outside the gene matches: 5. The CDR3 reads CASSFIGQDQETQYF. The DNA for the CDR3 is TGTGCCAGCAGTTTTATCGGACAGGACCAAGAGACCCAGTACTTC.

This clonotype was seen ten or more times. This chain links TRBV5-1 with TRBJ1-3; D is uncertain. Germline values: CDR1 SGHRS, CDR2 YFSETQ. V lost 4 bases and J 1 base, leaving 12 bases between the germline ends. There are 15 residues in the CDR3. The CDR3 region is CASSLYQTSGNTIYF. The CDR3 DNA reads TGCGCCAGCAGCCTCTACCAGACTTCTGGAAACACCATATATTTT.

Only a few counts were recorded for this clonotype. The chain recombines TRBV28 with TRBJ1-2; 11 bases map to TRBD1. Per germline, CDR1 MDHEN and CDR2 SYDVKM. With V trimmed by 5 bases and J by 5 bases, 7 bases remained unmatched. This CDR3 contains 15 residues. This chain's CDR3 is CASSPRDRGVYGYTF. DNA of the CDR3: TGTGCCAGCAGTCCACGGGACAGGGGGGTTTATGGCTACACCTTC.

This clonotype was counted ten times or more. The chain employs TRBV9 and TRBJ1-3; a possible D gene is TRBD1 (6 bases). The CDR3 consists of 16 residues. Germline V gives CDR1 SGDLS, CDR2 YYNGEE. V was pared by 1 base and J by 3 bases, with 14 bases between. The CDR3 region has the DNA TGTGCCAGCAGCGTAACCGAGGGGGTTTTTGGAAACACCATATATTTT. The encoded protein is CASSVTEGVFGNTIYF.

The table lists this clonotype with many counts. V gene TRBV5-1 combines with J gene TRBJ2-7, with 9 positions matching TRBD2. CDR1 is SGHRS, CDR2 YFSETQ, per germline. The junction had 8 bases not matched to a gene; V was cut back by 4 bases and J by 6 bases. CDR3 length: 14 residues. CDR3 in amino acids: CASSPGLARIEQYF. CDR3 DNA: TGCGCCAGCAGCCCTGGACTAGCGAGGATCGAGCAGTACTTC.

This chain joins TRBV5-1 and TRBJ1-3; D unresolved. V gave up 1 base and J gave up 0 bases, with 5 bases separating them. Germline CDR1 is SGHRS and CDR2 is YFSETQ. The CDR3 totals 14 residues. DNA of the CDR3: TGCGCCAGCAGCTTGTCTTACTCTGGAAACACCATATATTTT. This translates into CASSLSYSGNTIYF.

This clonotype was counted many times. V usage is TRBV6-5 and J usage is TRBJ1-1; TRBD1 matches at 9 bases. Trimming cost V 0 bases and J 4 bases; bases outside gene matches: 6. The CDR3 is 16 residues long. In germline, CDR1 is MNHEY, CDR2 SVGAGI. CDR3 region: CASSYSTGGGSTEAFF. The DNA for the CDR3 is TGTGCCAGCAGTTACTCCACAGGGGGCGGGAGCACTGAAGCTTTCTTT.

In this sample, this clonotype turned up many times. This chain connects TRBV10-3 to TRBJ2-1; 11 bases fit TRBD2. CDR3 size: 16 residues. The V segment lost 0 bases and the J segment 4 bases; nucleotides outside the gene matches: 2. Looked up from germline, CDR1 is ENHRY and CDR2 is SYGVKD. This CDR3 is CAISESGTSGYNEQFF. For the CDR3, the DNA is TGTGCCATCAGTGAGTCCGGGACTAGCGGATACAATGAGCAGTTCTTC.

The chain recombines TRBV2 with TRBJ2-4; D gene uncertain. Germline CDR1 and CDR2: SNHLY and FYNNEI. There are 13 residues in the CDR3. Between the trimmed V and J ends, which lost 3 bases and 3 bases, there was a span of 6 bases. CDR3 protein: CASSEPNKNIQYF. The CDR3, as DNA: TGTGCCAGCAGTGAGCCCAACAAAAACATTCAGTACTTC.

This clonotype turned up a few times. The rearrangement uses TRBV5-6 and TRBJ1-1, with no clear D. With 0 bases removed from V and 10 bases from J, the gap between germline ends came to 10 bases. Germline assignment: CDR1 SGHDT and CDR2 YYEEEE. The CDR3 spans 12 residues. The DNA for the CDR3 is TGTGCCAGCAGCTTGGTGGGCTCCGCAGCTTTCTTT. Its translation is CASSLVGSAAFF.

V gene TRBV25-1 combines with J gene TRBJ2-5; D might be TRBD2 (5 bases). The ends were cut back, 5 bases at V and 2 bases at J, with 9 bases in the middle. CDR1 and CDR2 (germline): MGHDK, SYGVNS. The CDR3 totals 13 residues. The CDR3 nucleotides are TGTGCCAGCAGTAAGGGCGGGCAAGAGACCCAGTACTTC. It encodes CASSKGGQETQYF.

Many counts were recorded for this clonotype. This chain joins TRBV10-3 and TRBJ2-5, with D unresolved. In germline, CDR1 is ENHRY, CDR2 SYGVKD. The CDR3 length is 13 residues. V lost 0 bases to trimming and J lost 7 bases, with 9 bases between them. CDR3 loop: CAISESFAGTQYF. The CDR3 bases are TGTGCCATCAGTGAGTCTTTTGCCGGGACCCAGTACTTC.

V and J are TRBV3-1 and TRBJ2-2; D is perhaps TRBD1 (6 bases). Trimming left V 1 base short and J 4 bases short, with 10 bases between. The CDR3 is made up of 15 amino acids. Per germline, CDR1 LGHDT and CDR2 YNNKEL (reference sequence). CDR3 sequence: CASSQGVQGTGELFF. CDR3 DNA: TGTGCCAGCAGCCAAGGAGTACAGGGCACCGGGGAGCTGTTTTTT.

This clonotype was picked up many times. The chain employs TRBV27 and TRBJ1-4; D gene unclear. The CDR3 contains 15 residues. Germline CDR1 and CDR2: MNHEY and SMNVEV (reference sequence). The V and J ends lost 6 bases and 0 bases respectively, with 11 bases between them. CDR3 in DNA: TGTGCCAGCAGCCCCTCGGTTGCAACTAATGAAAAACTGTTTTTT. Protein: CASSPSVATNEKLFF.

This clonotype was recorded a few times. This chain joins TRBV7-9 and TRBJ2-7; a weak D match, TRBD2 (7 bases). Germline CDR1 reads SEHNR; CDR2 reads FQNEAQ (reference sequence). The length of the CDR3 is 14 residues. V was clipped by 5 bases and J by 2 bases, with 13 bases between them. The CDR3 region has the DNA TGTGCCAGCAGCCCCGACGGGGGGCCCTACGAGCAGTACGTC. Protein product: CASSPDGGPYEQYV.

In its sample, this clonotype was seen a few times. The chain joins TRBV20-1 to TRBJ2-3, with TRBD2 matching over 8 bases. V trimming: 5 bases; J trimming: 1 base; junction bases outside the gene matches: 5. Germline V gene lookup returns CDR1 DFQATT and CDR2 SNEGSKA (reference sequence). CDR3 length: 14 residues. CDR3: CSACLAGRTDTQYF. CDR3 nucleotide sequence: TGCAGTGCTTGCTTAGCGGGACGCACAGATACGCAGTATTTT.

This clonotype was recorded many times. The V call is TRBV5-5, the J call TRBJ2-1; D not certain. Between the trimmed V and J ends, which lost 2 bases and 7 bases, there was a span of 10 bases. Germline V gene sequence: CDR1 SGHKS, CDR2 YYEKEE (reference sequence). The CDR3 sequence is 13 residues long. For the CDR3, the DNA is TGTGCCAGCAGCTTTACTGGCGAAAATGAGCAGTTCTTC. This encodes CASSFTGENEQFF.

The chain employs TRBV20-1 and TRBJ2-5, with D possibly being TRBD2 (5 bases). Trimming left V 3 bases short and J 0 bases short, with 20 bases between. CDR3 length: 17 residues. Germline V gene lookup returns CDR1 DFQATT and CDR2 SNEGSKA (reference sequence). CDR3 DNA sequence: TGCAGTGCTAGTAATTTGTCGGGGAACCGGTACCAAGAGACCCAGTACTTC. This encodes CSASNLSGNRYQETQYF.

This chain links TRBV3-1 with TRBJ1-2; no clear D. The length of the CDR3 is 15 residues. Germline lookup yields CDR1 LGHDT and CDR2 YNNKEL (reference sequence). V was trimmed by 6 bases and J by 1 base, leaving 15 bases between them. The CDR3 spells CASSPASSNNYGYTF. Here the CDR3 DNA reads TGTGCCAGCAGTCCGGCATCCAGTAATAACTATGGCTACACCTTC.

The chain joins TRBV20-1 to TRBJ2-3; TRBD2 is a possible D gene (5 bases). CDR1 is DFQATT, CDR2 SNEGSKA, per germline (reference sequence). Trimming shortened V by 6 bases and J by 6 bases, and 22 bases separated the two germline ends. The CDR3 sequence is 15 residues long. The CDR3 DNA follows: TGCAGTGCCCCGTTGGACTTCTCGTTCGGGGATACGCAGTATTTT. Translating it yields CSAPLDFSFGDTQYF.

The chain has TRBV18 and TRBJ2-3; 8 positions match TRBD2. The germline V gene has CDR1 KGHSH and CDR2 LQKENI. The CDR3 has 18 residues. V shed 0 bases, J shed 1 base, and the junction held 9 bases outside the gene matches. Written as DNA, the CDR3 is TGTGCCAGCTCACCACCACTAGCGGCAGTCCACCGCACAGATACGCAGTATTTT. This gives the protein CASSPPLAAVHRTDTQYF.

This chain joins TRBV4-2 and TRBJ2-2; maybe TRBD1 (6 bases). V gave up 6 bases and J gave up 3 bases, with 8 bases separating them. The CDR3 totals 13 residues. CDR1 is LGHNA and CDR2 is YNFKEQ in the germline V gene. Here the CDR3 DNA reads TGTGCCAGCAGATGGACAGACACCGGGGAGCTGTTTTTT. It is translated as CASRWTDTGELFF.

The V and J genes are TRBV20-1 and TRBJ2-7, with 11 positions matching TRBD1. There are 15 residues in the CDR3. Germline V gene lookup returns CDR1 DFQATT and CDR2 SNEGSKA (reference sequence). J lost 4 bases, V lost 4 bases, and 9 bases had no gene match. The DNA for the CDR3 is TGCAGTGCTAAGTCCGGACAGGGGGCCCCTTACGAGCAGTACTTC. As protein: CSAKSGQGAPYEQYF.

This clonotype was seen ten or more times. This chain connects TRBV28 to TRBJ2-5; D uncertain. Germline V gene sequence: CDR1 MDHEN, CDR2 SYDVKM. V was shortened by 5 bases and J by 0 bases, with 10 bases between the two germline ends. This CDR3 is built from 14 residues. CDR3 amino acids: CASSPGPYQETQYF. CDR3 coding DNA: TGTGCCAGCAGTCCTGGGCCCTACCAAGAGACCCAGTACTTC.

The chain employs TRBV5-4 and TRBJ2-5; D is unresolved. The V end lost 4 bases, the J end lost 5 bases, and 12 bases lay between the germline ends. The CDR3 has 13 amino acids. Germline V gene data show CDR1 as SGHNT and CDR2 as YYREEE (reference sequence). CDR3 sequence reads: CASSPDKAETQYF. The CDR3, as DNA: TGTGCCAGCAGCCCTGACAAGGCGGAGACCCAGTACTTC. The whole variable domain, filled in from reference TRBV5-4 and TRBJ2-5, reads ETGVTQSPTHLIKTRGQQVTLRCSSQSGHNTVSWYQQALGQGPQFIFQYYREEENGRGNFPPRFSGLQFPNYSSELNVNALELDDSALYLCASSPDKAETQYFGPGTRLLVL.